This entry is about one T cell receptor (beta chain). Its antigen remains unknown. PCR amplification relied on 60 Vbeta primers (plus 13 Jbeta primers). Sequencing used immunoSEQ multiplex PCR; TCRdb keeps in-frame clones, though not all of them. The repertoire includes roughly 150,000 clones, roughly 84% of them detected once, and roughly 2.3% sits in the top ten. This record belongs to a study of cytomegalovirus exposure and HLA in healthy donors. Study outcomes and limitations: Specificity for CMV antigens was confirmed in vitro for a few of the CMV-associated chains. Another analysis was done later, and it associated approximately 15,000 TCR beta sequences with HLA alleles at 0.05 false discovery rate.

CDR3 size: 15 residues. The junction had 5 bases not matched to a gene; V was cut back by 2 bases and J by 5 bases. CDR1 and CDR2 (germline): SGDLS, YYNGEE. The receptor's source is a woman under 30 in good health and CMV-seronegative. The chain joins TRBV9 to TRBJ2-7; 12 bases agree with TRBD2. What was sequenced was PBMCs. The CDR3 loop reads CASSVLGLAGNEQYF. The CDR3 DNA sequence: TGTGCCAGCAGCGTCTTAGGACTAGCGGGAAACGAGCAGTACTTC.